The sample holds many counts of the clone carrying this TCR beta chain. Its antigen remains unidentified. Germline trimming cut 5 bases from V and 5 bases from J; bases unmatched to any gene: 6. The CDR3 sequence is 15 residues long. The germline CDR1 and CDR2 sequences are LGHNA and YSLEER. The data were taken from a study of blood T cells in healthy people across ages. Study observations and caveats: The recorded TCR beta diversity per million T cells decreased in a roughly linear manner with age. Strongly correlated with naive T cell percentage was TCR beta diversity.

Next came a second PCR, run for about 6 to 12 cycles, which used a sample-barcoded 5' primer along with a J-beta primer mix. Each cDNA molecule received a tag from a template-switch adaptor that had 12 random nucleotides. All samples yielded 2.5 million or more CDR3-containing paired-end reads. TCRdb re-analysed the 5' RACE reads in MiXCR, keeping a single row per CDR3 protein. The sample contains some 780,000 distinct CDR3 sequences, 45% to 70% of which appear only once. The sample consisted of blood. The chain employs TRBV4-3 and TRBJ2-1, with 10 bases aligning to TRBD2. The receptor was isolated from a man aged 35 to 55 in good health. Written as DNA, the CDR3 is TGCGCCAGCAGCGCAGGGACTAGCGTACACAATGAGCAGTTCTTC. This codes for CASSAGTSVHNEQFF.